Sequencing of this T cell receptor beta chain was carried out in a study of blood T cell repertoires in COVID-19. Study at large: Both acute and convalescent COVID-19 samples were obtained from the United States, Italy and Spain. PBMCs, B-cell-depleted T cells, or T cells provided the cDNA or gDNA that made up the material.

In the source study's methods: Scientists estimated how many nucleated cells there were by amplifying reference gene primers. Assay used: immunoSEQ multiplex PCR; TCRdb lists only in-frame clones, some missing. The D gene and trimming were derived from the DNA, and the V and J assignments and clone size from that table. Of roughly 250,000 clones listed, about nine tenths are singletons. The CDR3 is made up of 17 amino acids. Trimming removed 7 bases from V and 4 bases from J, with 25 bases in between. Germline V gene data show CDR1 as ENHRY and CDR2 as SYGVKD. The chain recombines TRBV10-3 with TRBJ1-2; a possible D gene is TRBD1 (6 bases). The material sequenced was peripheral blood. The clonotype was recovered from a man in his fifties or sixties who had recovered from COVID-19. DNA for the CDR3: TGTGCCATCACCTCAACTCCGGGGGGCGCCGCCCTCTATGGCTACACCTTC. Residues: CAITSTPGGAALYGYTF.